This record looks at one T cell receptor beta chain sequence and its context. The antigen is not known. Generated by immunoSEQ multiplex PCR, the TCRdb table keeps only in-frame clones and is missing some. Among approximately 90,000 clones, roughly 87% were seen once, and the ten largest hold roughly 1.4%. This sample is part of a study of OX40 agonist ivuxolimab in advanced cancers. General study points: Antigen specificity remained undetermined for the expanded peripheral T cells. In the 0.1 to 3.0 mg/kg range, CD4+ and CD8+ blood T cells had expanded clonally by week 6. Several nonresponders also turned out to have low normalized T-cell clonal expansion. The study found that CD8+ T cells averaged more expanded clones than CD4+.

The CDR3 extends over 15 amino acids. CDR1 and CDR2 from the germline V gene are SGHVS and FQNEAQ. Trimming pared 3 bases from V and 1 base from J, leaving 12 bases between. V is TRBV7-8 and J is TRBJ1-2; no clear D gene. The starting material was CD4+ or CD8+ T cells sorted from blood, obtained in a trial of the OX40 agonist ivuxolimab. The clonotype comes from an adult with an advanced solid tumor such as melanoma, head and neck, liver or kidney cancer. CDR3 protein: CASSLSTILNYGYTF. CDR3 nucleotides: TGTGCCAGCAGCTTGTCAACTATCCTTAACTATGGCTACACCTTC.